This TCR beta chain was recovered during a study of control samples from healthy donors and cancer patients. Clones were sequenced by immunoSEQ multiplex PCR, and TCRdb holds only the in-frame ones, with some missing. There are some 180,000 clones in the sample, with approximately 2.2% held by the top ten. Per germline, CDR1 LNHDA and CDR2 SQIVND (reference sequence). This CDR3 is built from 14 residues. Trimming cost V 2 bases and J 1 base, with 8 bases left between them. This chain uses TRBV19 with TRBJ1-1, with D hard to call. Input material: blood. The source of this sequence is a woman between 25 and 40 years old in good health. As DNA, the CDR3 is TGTGCCAGTAGTATAAGGACGGCGAACACTGAAGCTTTCTTT. It codes for CASSIRTANTEAFF.